This T cell receptor (beta chain) was recovered during a study of T cell responses to AZD1222 COVID-19 vaccine. Trimming took 2 bases from V and 8 from J, leaving 8 bases between them. Germline values: CDR1 SGHNT, CDR2 YYREEE (reference sequence). CDR3 size: 12 residues. Sequencing used immunoSEQ multiplex PCR; TCRdb keeps in-frame clones, though not all of them. This sample has 40,000 to 45,000 clones; under 85% occur once, and the top ten carry around 50%. This TCR derives from an adult in good health. The chain carries TRBV5-4 and TRBJ2-4, with D perhaps being TRBD1 or TRBD2 (5 bases each). The input for sequencing was peripheral blood, taken on day 0 of AZD1222 vaccination. The DNA for the CDR3 is TGTGCCAGCAGCTTTGGGGGTTACATTCAGTACTTC. Encoded protein: CASSFGGYIQYF.